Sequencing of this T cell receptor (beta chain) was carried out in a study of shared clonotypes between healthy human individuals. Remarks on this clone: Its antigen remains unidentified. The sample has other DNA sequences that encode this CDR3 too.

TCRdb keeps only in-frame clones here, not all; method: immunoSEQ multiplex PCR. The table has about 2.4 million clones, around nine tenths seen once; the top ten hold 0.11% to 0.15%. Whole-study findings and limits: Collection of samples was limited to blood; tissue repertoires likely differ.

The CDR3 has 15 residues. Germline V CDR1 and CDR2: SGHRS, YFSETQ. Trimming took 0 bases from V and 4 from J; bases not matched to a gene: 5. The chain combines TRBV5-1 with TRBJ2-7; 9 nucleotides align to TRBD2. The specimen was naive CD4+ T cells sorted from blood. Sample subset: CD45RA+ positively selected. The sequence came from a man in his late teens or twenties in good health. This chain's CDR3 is CASSLEPAGGYEQYF. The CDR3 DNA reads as TGCGCCAGCAGCTTGGAACCGGCGGGGGGGTACGAGCAGTACTTC.